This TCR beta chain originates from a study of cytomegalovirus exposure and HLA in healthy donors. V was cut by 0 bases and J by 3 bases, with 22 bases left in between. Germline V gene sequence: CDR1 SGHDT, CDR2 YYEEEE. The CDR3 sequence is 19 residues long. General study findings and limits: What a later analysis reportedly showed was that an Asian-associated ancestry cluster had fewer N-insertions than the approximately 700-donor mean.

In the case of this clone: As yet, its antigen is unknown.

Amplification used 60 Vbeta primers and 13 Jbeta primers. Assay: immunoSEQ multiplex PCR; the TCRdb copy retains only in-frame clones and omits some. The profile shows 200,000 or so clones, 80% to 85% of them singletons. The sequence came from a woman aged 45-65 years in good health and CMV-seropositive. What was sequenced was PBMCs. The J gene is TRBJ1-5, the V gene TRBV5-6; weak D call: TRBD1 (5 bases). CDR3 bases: TGTGCCAGCAGCTTGGACAGACCGCGTTTGCAGGGCACCAATCAGCCCCAGCATTTT. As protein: CASSLDRPRLQGTNQPQHF.